The clone carrying this T cell receptor beta chain was detected a few times. Its antigen remains unidentified. The germline V gene encodes CDR1 LNHDA and CDR2 SQIVND (reference sequence). This CDR3 contains 15 residues. With 3 bases removed from V and 4 bases from J, the gap between germline ends came to 14 bases. This entry is derived from a study of blood T cells in healthy people across ages. Primers used in a second PCR of roughly 6 to 12 cycles were a sample-barcoded 5' primer and a J-beta primer mix. TCRdb fed the 5' RACE reads into MiXCR, producing one record per CDR3 protein. The table shows roughly 500,000 distinct CDR3 sequences, with 24% occurring only once. Findings of the study overall: Conclusively comparing naive with antigen-experienced cells was impossible with unsorted PBMCs.

These same data were also listed under a study on T cells of mothers and their children.

Sequencing was done on a sample of blood. V gene TRBV19 combines with J gene TRBJ2-3; D is ambiguous. This clonotype originated in a boy younger than 18 in good health. CDR3 nucleotide sequence: TGTGCCAGTAGTATCGGGTTCAAGTTCCCAGATACGCAGTATTTT. Translation: CASSIGFKFPDTQYF.